Presented here are 13 T cell receptor beta chains from one specimen sequenced in a study of blood T cell repertoires in COVID-19. TCRdb's copy holds only in-frame clones and misses some; the assay was immunoSEQ multiplex PCR. The sample lists over 250,000 clones, about four fifths occurring once. The sample taken for sequencing was peripheral blood. The receptor set was obtained from a human donor with COVID-19, enrolled during active disease. The donor label of this sample is uncertain.

The J gene is TRBJ2-5, the V gene TRBV6-5, with 8 positions matching TRBD1. CDR1 and CDR2 (germline): MNHEY, SVGAGI. The V gene end was trimmed by 8 bases and the J gene end by 7 bases; junction bases not matched to a gene: 15. The CDR3 covers 15 residues. The CDR3 reads CASHDRGSRVGTQYF. The CDR3 DNA sequence: TGTGCCAGCCACGACAGGGGTTCGAGGGTCGGGACCCAGTACTTC.

The chain links TRBV6-5 to TRBJ2-7, with D perhaps TRBD1 (6 bases). The germline V and J ends were trimmed by 8 bases and 2 bases, with 13 bases remaining between them. CDR1 is MNHEY and CDR2 is SVGAGI in the germline V gene. The CDR3 length is 13 residues. The CDR3 nucleotides read TGTGCCAGCCAACGGGACACCCCCTACGAGCAGTACTTC. This translates into CASQRDTPYEQYF.

The genes are TRBV29-1 and TRBJ2-2; D call uncertain. CDR3 length: 14 amino acids. Germline V gives CDR1 SQVTM, CDR2 ANQGSEA. The germline V and J ends were trimmed by 3 bases and 5 bases, with 13 bases remaining between them. The CDR3 sequence: CSVERDIGTGELFF. In DNA form, the CDR3 reads TGCAGCGTTGAGAGAGATATCGGGACCGGGGAGCTGTTTTTT.

The CDR3 bases are TGTGCCAGCAGCTCACGACTAGCAGTCAGCACAGATACGCAGTATTTT. Translating gives CASSSRLAVSTDTQYF. The V gene is TRBV9, the J gene TRBJ2-3, with 7 bases fitting TRBD2. CDR3 size: 16 residues. Germline assignment: CDR1 SGDLS and CDR2 YYNGEE. With 4 bases clipped from V and 0 bases from J, the junction kept 8 bases outside the gene matches.

The rearrangement uses TRBV27 and TRBJ2-1, with D tentatively TRBD2 (6 bases). V dropped 3 bases and J dropped 2 bases, with 11 bases sitting between them. The CDR3 extends over 15 amino acids. Germline-derived CDR1 and CDR2 are MNHEY and SMNVEV (reference sequence). The CDR3 DNA reads as TGTGCCAGCAGTTTTGGTGGCGGGGCCTACAATGAGCAGTTCTTC. Translation gives CASSFGGGAYNEQFF.

The J gene is TRBJ1-2, the V gene TRBV12-3 or TRBV12-4; perhaps TRBD1 as D (6 bases). The length of the CDR3 is 13 residues. Trimming shortened V by 6 bases and J by 5 bases, and 13 bases separated the two germline ends. The DNA of the CDR3 is TGTGCCAGCAGCCCTCGGACAGATTATGGCTACACCTTC. This encodes CASSPRTDYGYTF.

The chain is built from TRBV29-1 and TRBJ2-3; D gene unclear. The CDR3 is 10 amino acids. CDR1 and CDR2 from the germline V gene are SQVTM and ANQGSEA. Between the trimmed V and J ends, which lost 3 bases and 10 bases, there was a span of 8 bases. The CDR3 nucleotides are TGCAGCGTTGAGTTAGCAGCGCAGTATTTT. This sequence encodes CSVELAAQYF.

The rearrangement uses TRBV4-2 and TRBJ2-1; TRBD2 matches at 13 bases. J was trimmed by 5 bases and V by 3 bases; bases with no gene match: 16. The CDR3 runs 20 residues. Germline V gene sequence: CDR1 LGHNA, CDR2 YNFKEQ. The DNA for the CDR3 is TGTGCCAGCAGCCACCCCGGACTAGCGGGAGAGGGCCCCGGGGACAATGAGCAGTTCTTC. The encoded protein is CASSHPGLAGEGPGDNEQFF.

CDR3 in amino acids: CASSSRQGATSQETQYF. The CDR3 nucleotides are TGTGCCAGCAGCTCAAGACAGGGGGCGACCTCCCAAGAGACCCAGTACTTC. The V call is TRBV7-8, the J call TRBJ2-5; 10 nucleotides agree with TRBD1. Germline V lookup: CDR1 SGHVS, CDR2 FQNEAQ. The CDR3 contains 17 residues. Germline trimming cut 4 bases from V and 1 base from J; bases unmatched to any gene: 9.

This clone was found once. The CDR3 spells CASRPGAGGTGELFF. The CDR3 DNA sequence: TGTGCCAGCAGGCCAGGGGCGGGTGGCACCGGGGAGCTGTTTTTT. The chain uses TRBV28 and TRBJ2-2; TRBD1 is a possible D gene (6 bases). This CDR3 has 15 residues. The germline CDR1 and CDR2 sequences are MDHEN and SYDVKM. V was pared by 6 bases and J by 4 bases, with 15 bases between.

The V call is TRBV28, the J call TRBJ2-1, with TRBD2 matching 12 bases. Per the germline V gene, CDR1 is MDHEN and CDR2 is SYDVKM. V lost 7 bases, J lost 0 bases, and 1 base stayed unmatched. This CDR3 is built from 15 residues. The CDR3 loop reads CASKTSGSSYNEQFF. CDR3 DNA sequence: TGTGCCAGCAAGACTAGCGGGAGCTCCTACAATGAGCAGTTCTTC.

The rearrangement links TRBV28 to TRBJ2-5; 8 nucleotides match TRBD1. CDR1 MDHEN and CDR2 SYDVKM come from the germline V gene. This CDR3 region has 15 residues. V was pared by 5 bases and J by 2 bases, with 7 bases of the junction left unmatched. CDR3 DNA: TGTGCCAGCAGTGTCACAGGGGGTCGGCAAGAGACCCAGTACTTC. As protein: CASSVTGGRQETQYF.

The CDR3 DNA sequence: TGTGCCAGCAGAACCAGGGTCGGACAGCCCCAGCATTTT. Encoded protein: CASRTRVGQPQHF. The V gene is TRBV12-3 or TRBV12-4, the J gene TRBJ1-5; D is perhaps TRBD1 (5 bases). This CDR3 has 13 residues. The V end was cut by 6 bases, the J end by 7 bases, with 13 bases between.